These 15 T cell receptor beta chains share one sample of origin, sequenced in a study of T cells in Graves' hyperthyroidism and ophthalmopathy. RNA transcripts gave rise to amplified TCR beta CDR3 regions. TCR CDR3 regions were first amplified by RT-PCR with HTBI primers. TCRdb itself ran the multiplex PCR reads through MiXCR, one entry per CDR3 protein. The sample includes 350,000 to 500,000 distinct CDR3 sequences, around 13% seen only once; the top ten take roughly 4.8%. The sample was blood. Every receptor here comes from a young woman with Graves' hyperthyroidism.

This clonotype has only a few counts. The CDR3 DNA sequence: TGCAGTGCTAGTCCAGGCTCGGTGGGCGCCGGGGAGCTGTTTTTT. Translation gives CSASPGSVGAGELFF. The J gene is TRBJ2-2, the V gene TRBV20-1; D not certain. V was shortened by 3 bases and J by 6 bases, with 17 bases between the two germline ends. The CDR3 loop spans 15 amino acids. The germline gives CDR1 DFQATT, CDR2 SNEGSKA (reference sequence).

This chain joins TRBV20-1 and TRBJ2-3; the D gene is possibly TRBD2 (6 bases). Germline CDR1 reads DFQATT; CDR2 reads SNEGSKA (reference sequence). The CDR3 runs 12 residues. Trimming took 3 bases from V and 6 from J, leaving 10 bases between them. In DNA, the CDR3 is TGCAGTGCTAGTATAGGGAGGGATACGCAGTATTTT. This translates into CSASIGRDTQYF.

This clonotype has a handful of counts. The chain combines TRBV14 with TRBJ1-2; TRBD1 aligns across 10 bases. CDR1 is SGHDN and CDR2 is FVKESK in the germline V gene. V gave up 4 bases and J gave up 6 bases; unmatched junction bases: 5. The CDR3 consists of 14 residues. Written as DNA, the CDR3 is TGTGCCAGCAGCCCTCCGGGACAGGGGCATGGCTACACCTTC. Protein product: CASSPPGQGHGYTF. The whole variable domain, filled in from reference TRBV14 and TRBJ1-2, reads EAGVTQFPSHSVIEKGQTVTLRCDPISGHDNLYWYRRVMGKEIKFLLHFVKESKQDESGMPNNRFLAERTGGTYSTLKVQPAELEDSGVYFCASSPPGQGHGYTFGSGTRLTVV.

This clonotype showed up many times. V and J are TRBV19 and TRBJ1-5; D may be TRBD1 (5 bases). V lost 5 bases to trimming and J lost 6 bases, with 20 bases between them. The CDR3 loop spans 16 amino acids. CDR1 LNHDA and CDR2 SQIVND come from the germline V gene (reference sequence). CDR3 in amino acids: CASSVGTGSLIQPQHF. The CDR3 DNA reads as TGTGCCAGTAGTGTTGGAACAGGTAGTTTAATTCAGCCCCAGCATTTT.

This chain joins TRBV4-3 and TRBJ2-2, with 9 bases identical to TRBD2. This CDR3 is built from 15 residues. CDR1 is LGHNA, CDR2 YSLEER, per germline. Unmatched junction bases numbered 0, after V lost 0 bases and J lost 4 bases. The chain's CDR3 is CASSQEAGGTGELFF. The CDR3 DNA sequence: TGCGCCAGCAGCCAAGAAGCGGGGGGCACCGGGGAGCTGTTTTTT.

This clonotype has at least ten counts. The chain has TRBV27 and TRBJ1-1, with 7 nucleotides matching TRBD1. The V segment lost 5 bases and the J segment 0 bases; nucleotides outside the gene matches: 3. Looked up from germline, CDR1 is MNHEY and CDR2 is SMNVEV (reference sequence). This CDR3 comprises 14 residues. The CDR3 coding sequence is TGTGCCAGCAGTCCCACAGGGGTGAACACTGAAGCTTTCTTT. This encodes CASSPTGVNTEAFF.

This clonotype was recorded at least ten times. This chain joins TRBV20-1 and TRBJ1-1; possible D gene TRBD1, 5 bases. The CDR3 extends over 12 amino acids. The germline gives CDR1 DFQATT, CDR2 SNEGSKA (reference sequence). The CDR3 loop reads CSTYEGWHEAFF. CDR3 bases: TGCAGCACATACGAGGGGTGGCATGAAGCTTTCTTT.

For this clonotype: A much more abundant neighbour one base away suggests this may be a read error. V is TRBV28 and J is TRBJ2-7; D may correspond to TRBD1 or TRBD2 (5 bases each). Germline values: CDR1 MDHEN, CDR2 SYDVKM. Trimming shortened V by 3 bases and J by 6 bases, and 15 bases separated the two germline ends. The CDR3 consists of 14 residues. CDR3 in amino acids: CASSLGVGTPEQYF. The CDR3 DNA sequence: TGTGCCAGCAGTTTGGGGGTGGGAACCCCCGAGCAGTACTTC.

J is TRBJ1-2 and V is TRBV29-1, with D possibly TRBD1 on 5 matching bases. Between the trimmed V and J ends, which lost 0 bases and 8 bases, there was a span of 10 bases. The CDR3 consists of 12 residues. Germline V lookup: CDR1 SQVTM, CDR2 ANQGSEA. CDR3 amino acids: CSVEDRRDGYTF. In nucleotides, the CDR3 is TGCAGCGTTGAAGATCGAAGGGACGGCTACACCTTC.

This clonotype was counted many times. This chain uses TRBV27 with TRBJ2-2; a possible D gene is TRBD1 (6 bases). Trimming removed 8 bases at V and 5 bases at J, with 12 bases between. CDR1 is MNHEY, CDR2 SMNVEV, per germline (reference sequence). CDR3 length: 13 amino acids. CDR3: CASGGRVTGELFF. The CDR3 bases are TGTGCCAGCGGGGGCAGGGTGACCGGGGAGCTGTTTTTT.

The genes are TRBV7-2 and TRBJ1-1, with a possible D match to TRBD1 (6 bases). Germline V gene sequence: CDR1 SGHTA, CDR2 FQGNSA. The CDR3 loop spans 15 amino acids. Trimming removed 5 bases at V and 2 bases at J, with 15 bases between. CDR3 sequence: CASSPWGAPNTEAFF. In nucleotides, the CDR3 is TGTGCCAGCAGCCCATGGGGGGCCCCAAACACTGAAGCTTTCTTT.

The sample holds a few counts of this clonotype. The rearrangement joins TRBV28 to TRBJ1-5; D might be TRBD1 (6 bases). This CDR3 is built from 14 residues. Germline CDR1 is MDHEN and CDR2 is SYDVKM. The V end lost 5 bases, the J end lost 5 bases, and 13 bases lay between the germline ends. The CDR3 nucleotides read TGTGCCAGCAGTACCCGAGGGGGAGATCAGCCCCAGCATTTT. Residues: CASSTRGGDQPQHF.

At least ten counts were recorded for this clonotype. This chain joins TRBV30 and TRBJ2-3; D may be TRBD1 (6 bases). The CDR3 is made up of 15 amino acids. V was shortened by 0 bases and J by 2 bases, with 12 bases between the two germline ends. Looked up from germline, CDR1 is GTSNPN and CDR2 is SVGIG (reference sequence). The CDR3 DNA sequence: TGTGCCTGGAGTGTGGAGACAGGCTTCACAGATACGCAGTATTTT. Amino acids: CAWSVETGFTDTQYF.

A few counts support this clonotype. V gene TRBV20-1 combines with J gene TRBJ2-7; 8 bases line up with TRBD2. The CDR3 covers 14 residues. Losses at the gene ends were 6 bases for V and 4 bases for J; bases not matched to a gene: 11. Germline CDR1 and CDR2: DFQATT and SNEGSKA (reference sequence). The CDR3 bases are TGCAGTGCCGGGAGGGGCTTCCAAGCTTACGAGCAGTACTTC. This sequence encodes CSAGRGFQAYEQYF.

This clonotype was seen a handful of times. V gene TRBV3-1 combines with J gene TRBJ2-7; D possibly corresponds to TRBD2 (6 bases). The V end was cut by 0 bases, the J end by 6 bases, with 15 bases between. The CDR3 sequence is 15 residues long. Germline lookup yields CDR1 LGHDT and CDR2 YNNKEL (reference sequence). The CDR3, as DNA: TGTGCCAGCAGCCAAGACTGGCTAGCGACGACCGAGCAGTACTTC. Protein sequence: CASSQDWLATTEQYF.